A single sample is the source of the 2 T cell receptor beta chains below, sequenced in a study of cytomegalovirus exposure and HLA in healthy donors. A multiplex PCR was run with 60 Vbeta primers and 13 Jbeta primers. Profiling relied on immunoSEQ multiplex PCR, and the TCRdb table lists in-frame clones only, not all of them. The listing records 150,000 to 200,000 clones. Sequencing was done on a sample of PBMCs. Receptors originate from a man aged 30 to 39 in good health and CMV-seronegative.

J is TRBJ2-1 and V is TRBV6-4, with 8 bases lining up with TRBD1. The CDR3 spans 15 residues. CDR1 is MRHNA, CDR2 SNTAGT, per germline. Trimming at V came to 4 bases and at J to 2 bases, leaving 4 bases not matched to a gene. CDR3 residues: CASSVGQGAYNEQFF. For the CDR3, the DNA is TGTGCCAGCAGTGTCGGACAGGGCGCCTACAATGAGCAGTTCTTC.

The chain is built from TRBV30 and TRBJ1-2, with D unclear. CDR3 size: 14 residues. The V end lost 0 bases, the J end lost 2 bases, and 10 bases lay between the germline ends. Germline values: CDR1 GTSNPN, CDR2 SVGIG (reference sequence). CDR3 nucleotides: TGTGCCTGGAGTGTACAGCTGGAAAACTATGGCTACACCTTC. Amino acid sequence: CAWSVQLENYGYTF.